This TCR beta chain was profiled in a study of blood T cells in healthy people across ages. General observations from the study: As age increased, TCR beta diversity per million T cells fell in a roughly linear fashion. Long-lived and aged donors differed, with more naive CD4+ cells and higher diversity in the long-lived.

Worth noting for this clonotype: Its antigen is unidentified.

The authors drew about 9.9 milliliters of peripheral blood from each donor. The authors ran a second PCR of roughly 7 to 11 cycles using a sample-barcoded 5' primer and a J-beta primer mix. TCRdb analysed the 5' RACE reads with MiXCR anew, one entry per CDR3 protein. The sample consists of approximately 1.5 million distinct CDR3 sequences, approximately 43% of them appearing once. Germline CDR1 reads ENHRY; CDR2 reads SYGVKD. Trimming took off 3 bases at V and 2 bases at J, with 4 bases between the two ends. This CDR3 contains 12 residues. The sequenced material came from blood. The sequence was collected from a woman younger than 35 in good health. The gene calls are TRBV10-3 and TRBJ2-5; D is ambiguous. CDR3 in DNA: TGTGCCATCAGTGAACAACAAGAGACCCAGTACTTC. Its translation is CAISEQQETQYF.